The rows below give T cell receptor beta chains drawn from one sample of a study of siplizumab effects on memory and regulatory T cells. TCRdb's table, derived via immunoSEQ multiplex PCR, lists solely in-frame clones and lacks some. The sample shows roughly 75,000 clones, 93% of them seen only once. Input material: CD8+ T cells sorted from blood. The receptors were gathered from a human donor in good health. Each CDR3 is given with its conserved first and last residue. A D gene is named only where the DNA matches it firmly. For some rows the clone size is stated as once, few or many, or as a class when expanded; others skip it.

j_call: TRBJ1-2; cdr3_length: 15; d_call: TRBD1; v_call: TRBV27; clone_size: NA; cdr3_aa: CASSLLTGVMDGYTF; cdr3_nt: TGTGCCAGCAGTTTACTAACAGGGGTTATGGATGGCTACACCTTC
j_call: TRBJ2-4; cdr3_length: 17; d_call: NA; v_call: TRBV19; clone_size: NA; cdr3_aa: CASSIPQTDRAKNIQYF; cdr3_nt: TGTGCCAGTAGTATTCCCCAAACCGACAGAGCCAAAAACATTCAGTACTTC
j_call: TRBJ1-2; cdr3_length: 13; d_call: TRBD1; v_call: TRBV27; clone_size: NA; cdr3_aa: CASRPGTAYGYTF; cdr3_nt: TGTGCCAGCAGACCCGGGACAGCCTATGGCTACACCTTC
j_call: TRBJ2-1; cdr3_length: 18; d_call: TRBD2; v_call: TRBV11-3; clone_size: NA; cdr3_aa: CASSLLGTSGGPDNEQFF; cdr3_nt: TGTGCCAGCAGCTTATTAGGGACTAGCGGGGGCCCAGACAATGAGCAGTTCTTC
j_call: TRBJ1-1; cdr3_length: 15; d_call: NA; v_call: TRBV4-1; clone_size: NA; cdr3_aa: CASSQDPSGRTEAFF; cdr3_nt: TGCGCCAGCAGCCAAGATCCCTCGGGGCGGACTGAAGCTTTCTTT
j_call: TRBJ1-2; cdr3_length: 15; d_call: TRBD1; v_call: TRBV9; clone_size: NA; cdr3_aa: CASSDDRGLIYGYTF; cdr3_nt: TGTGCCAGCAGCGATGACAGGGGGCTGATCTATGGCTACACCTTC
j_call: TRBJ1-2; cdr3_length: 16; d_call: TRBD1; v_call: TRBV19; clone_size: NA; cdr3_aa: CASSPGTGGVLPGYTF; cdr3_nt: TGTGCCAGTAGTCCCGGGACAGGGGGCGTCCTACCTGGCTACACCTTC
j_call: TRBJ1-5; cdr3_length: 16; d_call: NA; v_call: TRBV5-6; clone_size: NA; cdr3_aa: CASSLNSGGEWQPQHF; cdr3_nt: TGTGCCAGCAGCTTGAATTCCGGGGGTGAATGGCAGCCCCAGCATTTT
j_call: TRBJ2-2; cdr3_length: 14; d_call: TRBD2; v_call: TRBV6-5; clone_size: NA; cdr3_aa: CASQWEGGTGELFF; cdr3_nt: TGTGCCAGTCAATGGGAGGGCGGAACCGGGGAGCTGTTTTTT
j_call: TRBJ2-1; cdr3_length: 16; d_call: TRBD2; v_call: TRBV6-1; clone_size: NA; cdr3_aa: CASSDLAGSSYNEQFF; cdr3_nt: TGTGCCAGCAGTGACCTAGCGGGGAGCTCCTACAATGAGCAGTTCTTC
j_call: TRBJ1-5; cdr3_length: 15; d_call: NA; v_call: TRBV4-1; clone_size: NA; cdr3_aa: CASSQSTDSNQPQHF; cdr3_nt: TGCGCCAGCAGCCAGTCGACGGATAGCAATCAGCCCCAGCATTTT
j_call: TRBJ2-2; cdr3_length: 12; d_call: NA; v_call: TRBV6-5; clone_size: once; cdr3_aa: CASSYPAGELFF; cdr3_nt: TGTGCCAGCAGTTACCCGGCCGGGGAGCTGTTTTTT
j_call: TRBJ2-7; cdr3_length: 15; d_call: NA; v_call: TRBV27; clone_size: NA; cdr3_aa: CASSLTPGGGYEQYF; cdr3_nt: TGTGCCAGCAGTTTAACGCCGGGGGGCGGGTACGAGCAGTACTTC
j_call: TRBJ1-2; cdr3_length: 15; d_call: TRBD1; v_call: TRBV9; clone_size: NA; cdr3_aa: CASSPGQGPSDGYTF; cdr3_nt: TGTGCCAGCAGCCCCGGACAGGGCCCCTCGGATGGCTACACCTTC
j_call: TRBJ1-1; cdr3_length: 13; d_call: NA; v_call: TRBV5-4; clone_size: NA; cdr3_aa: CASSLESGAEAFF; cdr3_nt: TGTGCCAGCAGCTTGGAGTCGGGGGCTGAAGCTTTCTTT
j_call: TRBJ2-7; cdr3_length: 14; d_call: TRBD2; v_call: TRBV2; clone_size: once; cdr3_aa: CASGEGTSSYEQYF; cdr3_nt: TGTGCCAGCGGAGAGGGGACTAGCTCCTACGAGCAGTACTTC
j_call: TRBJ1-1; cdr3_length: 12; d_call: NA; v_call: TRBV5-4; clone_size: few; cdr3_aa: CASSPGGTEAFF; cdr3_nt: TGTGCCAGCAGTCCGGGTGGGACTGAAGCTTTCTTT
j_call: TRBJ2-2; cdr3_length: 17; d_call: NA; v_call: TRBV5-4; clone_size: NA; cdr3_aa: CASITHPGAANTGELFF; cdr3_nt: TGTGCCAGCATCACCCACCCCGGGGCAGCTAACACCGGGGAGCTGTTTTTT
j_call: TRBJ1-3; cdr3_length: 15; d_call: NA; v_call: TRBV7-9; clone_size: once; cdr3_aa: CASSPPGGAGNTIYF; cdr3_nt: TGTGCCAGCTCCCCTCCGGGAGGTGCTGGAAACACCATATATTTT
j_call: TRBJ1-2; cdr3_length: 16; d_call: NA; v_call: TRBV4-3; clone_size: NA; cdr3_aa: CASSQASRGSNYGYTF; cdr3_nt: TGCGCCAGCAGCCAAGCGTCTCGGGGTTCTAACTATGGCTACACCTTC
j_call: TRBJ2-1; cdr3_length: 14; d_call: TRBD2; v_call: TRBV7-7; clone_size: NA; cdr3_aa: CASAPGGGHNEQFF; cdr3_nt: TGTGCCAGCGCCCCGGGGGGGGGTCACAATGAGCAGTTCTTC
j_call: TRBJ2-2; cdr3_length: 15; d_call: TRBD2; v_call: TRBV11-3; clone_size: NA; cdr3_aa: CASSLSSGGSGELFF; cdr3_nt: TGTGCCAGCAGCTTAAGCAGCGGGGGGTCCGGGGAGCTGTTTTTT
j_call: TRBJ1-1; cdr3_length: 14; d_call: NA; v_call: TRBV5-1; clone_size: NA; cdr3_aa: CASSLWGAGTEAFF; cdr3_nt: TGCGCCAGCAGCTTGTGGGGGGCGGGAACTGAAGCTTTCTTT
j_call: TRBJ1-2; cdr3_length: 16; d_call: NA; v_call: TRBV7-9; clone_size: NA; cdr3_aa: CASSLGGEPQPYGYTF; cdr3_nt: TGTGCCAGCAGCTTAGGGGGCGAGCCTCAACCGTATGGCTACACCTTC
j_call: TRBJ2-3; cdr3_length: 15; d_call: NA; v_call: TRBV21-1; clone_size: NA; cdr3_aa: CASSKEAASTDTQYF; cdr3_nt: TGTGCCAGCAGCAAAGAAGCAGCGTCCACAGATACGCAGTATTTT
j_call: TRBJ2-7; cdr3_length: 15; d_call: NA; v_call: TRBV25-1; clone_size: NA; cdr3_aa: CASSGAGHHSYEQYF; cdr3_nt: TGTGCCAGCAGTGGGGCGGGACACCATTCCTACGAGCAGTACTTC
j_call: TRBJ1-3; cdr3_length: 17; d_call: NA; v_call: TRBV7-9; clone_size: few; cdr3_aa: CASSLIPGADSGNTIYF; cdr3_nt: TGTGCCAGCAGCTTAATTCCAGGGGCAGACTCTGGAAACACCATATATTTT
j_call: TRBJ1-6; cdr3_length: 15; d_call: TRBD1; v_call: TRBV19; clone_size: NA; cdr3_aa: CASSMTGLYNSPLHF; cdr3_nt: TGTGCCAGTAGTATGACAGGGTTGTATAATTCACCCCTCCACTTT
j_call: TRBJ1-2; cdr3_length: 15; d_call: TRBD1; v_call: TRBV4-3; clone_size: NA; cdr3_aa: CASSLGTGSNYGYTF; cdr3_nt: TGCGCCAGCAGCCTCGGGACAGGGTCTAACTATGGCTACACCTTC
j_call: TRBJ1-1; cdr3_length: 13; d_call: NA; v_call: TRBV5-4; clone_size: NA; cdr3_aa: CASSLGMNTEAFF; cdr3_nt: TGTGCCAGCAGCTTGGGGATGAACACTGAAGCTTTCTTT
j_call: TRBJ1-1; cdr3_length: 14; d_call: NA; v_call: TRBV7-9; clone_size: NA; cdr3_aa: CASSLASENTEAFF; cdr3_nt: TGTGCCAGCAGCTTAGCTTCAGAGAACACTGAAGCTTTCTTT
j_call: TRBJ2-1; cdr3_length: 15; d_call: NA; v_call: TRBV27; clone_size: NA; cdr3_aa: CASSLSRQVTNEQFF; cdr3_nt: TGTGCCAGCAGTTTATCCAGACAGGTTACTAATGAGCAGTTCTTC
j_call: TRBJ2-7; cdr3_length: 15; d_call: TRBD1; v_call: TRBV9; clone_size: NA; cdr3_aa: CASSPGTGGPYEQYF; cdr3_nt: TGTGCCAGCAGCCCGGGGACAGGGGGACCCTACGAGCAGTACTTC
j_call: TRBJ2-3; cdr3_length: 15; d_call: TRBD2; v_call: TRBV9; clone_size: NA; cdr3_aa: CASTVGGAGTDTQYF; cdr3_nt: TGTGCCAGCACCGTCGGGGGGGCTGGCACAGATACGCAGTATTTT
j_call: TRBJ1-1; cdr3_length: 11; d_call: NA; v_call: TRBV4-2; clone_size: NA; cdr3_aa: CASSQDTEAFF; cdr3_nt: TGTGCCAGCAGCCAGGACACTGAAGCTTTCTTT
j_call: TRBJ1-4; cdr3_length: 14; d_call: TRBD1; v_call: TRBV13; clone_size: NA; cdr3_aa: CASSRDRVGEKLFF; cdr3_nt: TGTGCCAGCAGCCGGGACAGGGTAGGTGAAAAACTGTTTTTT
j_call: TRBJ1-4; cdr3_length: 13; d_call: TRBD1; v_call: TRBV18; clone_size: NA; cdr3_aa: CASSPGQGEKLFF; cdr3_nt: TGTGCCAGCTCACCTGGACAGGGGGAAAAACTGTTTTTT
j_call: TRBJ1-3; cdr3_length: 16; d_call: NA; v_call: TRBV5-6; clone_size: NA; cdr3_aa: CASSLITPLPGNTIYF; cdr3_nt: TGTGCCAGCAGCTTAATAACCCCATTGCCCGGAAACACCATATATTTT
j_call: TRBJ1-2; cdr3_length: 13; d_call: NA; v_call: TRBV4-2; clone_size: once; cdr3_aa: CASSPRQGDGYTF; cdr3_nt: TGTGCCAGCAGCCCCAGGCAGGGTGATGGCTACACCTTC
j_call: TRBJ1-2; cdr3_length: 13; d_call: TRBD1; v_call: TRBV10-2; clone_size: NA; cdr3_aa: CASSEGTGGGYTF; cdr3_nt: TGCGCCAGCAGTGAGGGGACAGGGGGAGGCTACACCTTC
j_call: TRBJ1-5; cdr3_length: 15; d_call: NA; v_call: TRBV27; clone_size: NA; cdr3_aa: CASSLGGPRNQPQHF; cdr3_nt: TGTGCCAGCAGTCTTGGGGGCCCTAGGAATCAGCCCCAGCATTTT
j_call: TRBJ2-5; cdr3_length: 15; d_call: NA; v_call: TRBV21-1; clone_size: NA; cdr3_aa: CARFSLAERQETQYF; cdr3_nt: TGTGCCAGGTTTTCGCTCGCAGAGCGGCAAGAGACCCAGTACTTC
j_call: TRBJ2-5; cdr3_length: 16; d_call: NA; v_call: TRBV4-3; clone_size: once; cdr3_aa: CASSQRGSDGQETQYF; cdr3_nt: TGCGCCAGCAGCCAAAGGGGGTCGGACGGCCAAGAGACCCAGTACTTC
j_call: TRBJ2-5; cdr3_length: 15; d_call: TRBD2; v_call: TRBV7-3; clone_size: NA; cdr3_aa: CASSSAGTSAETQYF; cdr3_nt: TGTGCCAGCAGCTCCGCCGGGACTAGCGCAGAGACCCAGTACTTC
j_call: TRBJ1-4; cdr3_length: 14; d_call: NA; v_call: TRBV6-5; clone_size: NA; cdr3_aa: CASRLTATNEKLFF; cdr3_nt: TGTGCCAGCCGTTTGACAGCAACTAATGAAAAACTGTTTTTT
j_call: TRBJ1-3; cdr3_length: 13; d_call: NA; v_call: TRBV9; clone_size: NA; cdr3_aa: CASSVEHGNTIYF; cdr3_nt: TGTGCCAGCAGCGTAGAACATGGAAACACCATATATTTT